This TCR beta chain was recorded in a study of T cell responses to AZD1222 COVID-19 vaccine. Regarding the study as a whole: A reported finding is that nearly half of spike-specific TCRs target unmutated variant regions. Samples come after the peak T cell response, not at day 14. Spike-spanning, vaccine-associated CD4 TCRs were dominant at 160-218 and 743-854. Donors skewed white British and female; clonal diversity was possibly underestimated.

After removal of 1 base from V and 5 bases from J, the junction contained 14 bases not matched to a gene. This CDR3 contains 17 residues. Germline V CDR1 and CDR2: MGHDK, SYGVNS. About this clone: The antigen is not known.

This table comes from immunoSEQ multiplex PCR, and its TCRdb copy is limited to in-frame clones, with some not included. The sample includes some 50,000 clones, approximately 89% seen only once; the top ten take approximately 5%. The chain links TRBV25-1 to TRBJ2-7; TRBD2 aligns across 7 bases. Specimen: peripheral blood, collected 28 days after the second AZD1222 dose. This clonotype originated in an adult who received the AZD1222 COVID-19 vaccine. The CDR3 DNA reads TGTGCCAGCAGTGAATCCCCCTCGGCGGGAGAAGTTAACGAGCAGTACTTC. Its translation: CASSESPSAGEVNEQYF.